This T cell receptor (beta chain) was recovered during a study of T cell responses to AZD1222 COVID-19 vaccine. Study results and caveats: Donors skewed white British and female; clonal diversity was possibly underestimated. Samples come after the peak T cell response, not at day 14. The CD4 TCRs associated with vaccination extended across spike and predominated at 160-218 and 743-854.

In germline, CDR1 is LGHDT, CDR2 YNNKEL (reference sequence). CDR3 length: 14 residues. The germline V and J ends were trimmed by 2 bases and 5 bases, with 12 bases remaining between them. The repertoire was sequenced with immunoSEQ multiplex PCR; TCRdb's copy has only in-frame clones and lacks some. The sample lists about 160,000 clones, more than 75% occurring once. This clone was observed a handful of times. The target antigen is unknown. The chain joins TRBV3-1 (or the pseudogene TRBV3-2) to TRBJ2-5; D not resolved. The clonotype comes from an adult who received the AZD1222 COVID-19 vaccine. This specimen consisted of peripheral blood, obtained 28 days after the second AZD1222 dose. In nucleotides, the CDR3 is TGTGCCAGCAGCCAACTCGACCGACGGGAGACCCAGTACTTC. It codes for CASSQLDRRETQYF.